The rows below give T cell receptor beta chains drawn from one sample of a study of beta chain features in type 1 diabetes. The table came from immunoSEQ multiplex PCR; TCRdb's copy has only in-frame clones and leaves some out. The sample lists fewer than 900,000 clones, about a sixth seen once, with around 0.02% in the top ten. The sequencing sample was made of naive CD4+ T cells from blood. Receptors were obtained from a young woman in good health. The CDR3 runs from the conserved cysteine through the conserved F or W. A D gene is named only where the DNA matches it firmly. Expanded clones are given a class, and other clones once, few, many or no size at all.

CDR3 protein	V gene	J gene	D gene	clone size
CASNPLGSVNEQFF	TRBV6-6	TRBJ2-1	-	-
CASSKVELTSGRGVQETQYF	TRBV21-1	TRBJ2-5	-	-
CASSMQSMTGANVLTF	TRBV7-9	TRBJ2-6	-	-
CASSRSGLSTDTQYF	TRBV7-2	TRBJ2-3	-	-
CASSLNFGESKNIQYF	TRBV27	TRBJ2-4	-	-
CASSLFTDEQFF	TRBV5-5	TRBJ2-1	-	few
CASSDSGRNNEQFF	TRBV6-6	TRBJ2-1	TRBD2	once
CASSGDIGQPQHF	TRBV6-6	TRBJ1-5	-	-
CASGPGSNSGNTIYF	TRBV7-2	TRBJ1-3	-	-
CAISDSRGSGANVLTF	TRBV10-3	TRBJ2-6	-	-
CAISESVAEDEQYF	TRBV10-3	TRBJ2-7	-	-
CASSRLPGQGNLAKNIQYF	TRBV4-2	TRBJ2-4	TRBD1	-
CASSSGTGGFEQYF	TRBV5-1	-	TRBD1	few
CASGNFFSSPETQYF	TRBV7-2	TRBJ2-5	-	few
CASSRLSGTPETQYF	TRBV6-5	TRBJ2-5	TRBD2	-
CASSPKGTYEQYF	TRBV18	TRBJ2-7	-	-
CASSASGGPLNNEQFF	TRBV5-4	TRBJ2-1	-	few
CASSVAGTRLYEQYF	TRBV18	TRBJ2-7	TRBD2	-
CASTGVGSNQPQHF	TRBV2	TRBJ1-5	-	few
CASSLYQWGFNSYEQYF	TRBV28	TRBJ2-7	-	-
CASSLGTNGLAKNIQYF	TRBV5-5	TRBJ2-4	-	-
CAMQTVTGELFF	TRBV28	TRBJ2-2	-	few
CASSPHPGTTTGTDTQYF	TRBV7-6	TRBJ2-3	-	-
CASRPGTSGRSYNEQFF	TRBV27	TRBJ2-1	TRBD2	-
CASSYSDNTGELFF	TRBV6-5	TRBJ2-2	-	-
CASSRGTATDTQYF	TRBV2	TRBJ2-3	-	few
CASSIRTANEKLFF	TRBV19	TRBJ1-4	-	-
CASTRVAYNEQFF	TRBV10-2	TRBJ2-1	-	-
CASRSGNSGANVLTF	TRBV27	TRBJ2-6	-	few
CASSPGSGRGYNEQFF	TRBV7-2	TRBJ2-1	TRBD2	-
CATSRDPLAGGNTGELFF	TRBV15	TRBJ2-2	TRBD2	few
CSVKNEKLFF	TRBV29-1	TRBJ1-4	-	-
CSGRGGSGELFF	TRBV29-1	TRBJ2-2	-	-
CASSHHPDAGYTF	TRBV4-3	TRBJ1-2	-	-
CASIQQGNYGYTF	TRBV5-5	TRBJ1-2	-	-
CASSQLPADTQYF	TRBV4-3	TRBJ2-3	-	-
CASSQIAAGELFF	TRBV14	TRBJ2-2	-	few
CATSRARGGNTGELFF	TRBV15	TRBJ2-2	-	once
CASSRGAGTTGELFF	TRBV7-9	TRBJ2-2	-	few
CASSLGKTGNTEAFF	TRBV5-4	TRBJ1-1	-	-
CASSQGAGGPTDTQYF	TRBV7-2	TRBJ2-3	TRBD2	few
CASSAGETQYF	TRBV11-1	TRBJ2-3	-	few
CATSPRPWGTVGPGELFF	TRBV15	TRBJ2-2	-	-
CASSLSRDNEQFF	TRBV7-2	TRBJ2-1	-	-
CASSNTGSGNTIYF	TRBV7-2	TRBJ1-3	-	-
CASSYGQGSYEQYF	TRBV6-6	TRBJ2-7	-	-
CASSQKRGTGGSNQPQHF	TRBV4-3	TRBJ1-5	-	few
CASSLFRAKNTEAFF	TRBV11-2	TRBJ1-1	-	-
CASSIHRTSYSNEQFF	TRBV19	TRBJ2-1	TRBD2	-
CASSFAPVRGGNQPQHF	TRBV28	TRBJ1-5	TRBD1	few
CASSLTGIRQPQHF	TRBV7-2	TRBJ1-5	-	once
CATSRERLDGYTF	TRBV15	TRBJ1-2	-	-
CASSEGAGSTNEKLFF	TRBV2	TRBJ1-4	-	once